This record concerns one T cell receptor beta chain sequence. This entry belongs to a study of glioma-infiltrating T cells after dendritic cell vaccination. Study overall: Samples are from glioblastoma patients in Phase I and II dendritic cell vaccine trials. Treatment, given 2003 to 2012, was autologous tumor lysate-pulsed dendritic cell vaccination.

Input was 2 to 2.5 ug genomic DNA, or all available if less. This table comes from immunoSEQ multiplex PCR, and its TCRdb copy is limited to in-frame clones, with some not included. The sample gives about 63,000 clones, approximately 87% of which show up once; around 8.5% is in the top ten. Indicated time point: after dendritic cell vaccination, including at tumor progression/relapse. None of the glioblastoma patients had an isocitrate dehydrogenase mutation. V lost 3 bases, J lost 3 bases, and 11 bases lay in between. The CDR3 has 15 amino acids. Germline V gives CDR1 KGHSH, CDR2 LQKENI. This TCR was recovered from a human donor with glioblastoma. The sequencing here drew on blood, taken after dendritic cell vaccination. The chain uses TRBV18 and TRBJ1-4; D not resolved. CDR3 amino acids: CASSPNREANEKLFF. The CDR3 nucleotides read TGTGCCAGCTCACCCAATCGAGAGGCTAATGAAAAACTGTTTTTT.